This passage covers 15 T cell receptor beta chains from one sample sequenced in a study of Tregs in tolerant kidney transplant recipients. Measured with immunoSEQ multiplex PCR; TCRdb has only the in-frame clones, and not every one. The data show about 87,000 clones, with 93% seen just once and approximately 0.5% held by the top ten. Sequenced material: CD4+ T cells from blood, taken before the transplant. Receptor source: a human donor who received a combined kidney and bone marrow transplant.

The rearrangement links TRBV5-1 to TRBJ2-2; 8 positions match TRBD2. Trimming at V came to 4 bases and at J to 5 bases, leaving 16 bases not matched to a gene. The CDR3 is 18 amino acids. CDR1 is SGHRS, CDR2 YFSETQ, per germline. The CDR3 coding sequence is TGCGCCAGCAGCACGGGACTCGGGGGGGGCACGTGGACCGGGGAGCTGTTTTTT. It codes for CASSTGLGGGTWTGELFF.

This clone was seen only a few times. The rearrangement links TRBV7-9 to TRBJ1-2; 9 nucleotides line up with TRBD1. V shed 5 bases and J 0 bases; nucleotides not matched to a gene: 13. From germline, CDR1 is SEHNR and CDR2 FQNEAQ (reference sequence). The CDR3 contains 18 residues. This CDR3 reads CASSLWTGTGSTNYGYTF. The CDR3 bases are TGTGCCAGCAGCCTATGGACTGGGACAGGGTCCACTAACTATGGCTACACCTTC.

The chain employs TRBV7-2 and TRBJ1-1; TRBD1 matches at 7 bases. Germline CDR1 SGHTA, CDR2 FQGNSA. The CDR3 spans 12 residues. With 5 bases clipped from V and 8 bases from J, the junction kept 5 bases outside the gene matches. CDR3 in amino acids: CASSITDREAFF. DNA of the CDR3: TGTGCCAGCAGCATAACGGACAGGGAAGCTTTCTTT.

The gene calls are TRBV18 and TRBJ2-5, with a possible D match to TRBD1 (5 bases). The germline V gene has CDR1 KGHSH and CDR2 LQKENI. This CDR3 contains 15 residues. V was shortened by 5 bases and J by 2 bases, with 15 bases between the two germline ends. The CDR3 region is CASSKQGQGQETQYF. The CDR3 nucleotides read TGTGCCAGCTCAAAGCAAGGGCAGGGACAAGAGACCCAGTACTTC.

The chain has TRBV5-4 and TRBJ1-6; 9 positions agree with TRBD1. Per the germline V gene, CDR1 is SGHNT and CDR2 is YYREEE (reference sequence). The CDR3 has 15 residues. J was trimmed by 8 bases and V by 3 bases; bases with no gene match: 6. CDR3 in amino acids: CASSSEGTGYSPLHF. The CDR3 bases are TGTGCCAGCAGCTCCGAAGGGACAGGGTATTCACCCCTCCACTTT. Full variable domain (remainder filled in from reference TRBV5-4 and TRBJ1-6): ETGVTQSPTHLIKTRGQQVTLRCSSQSGHNTVSWYQQALGQGPQFIFQYYREEENGRGNFPPRFSGLQFPNYSSELNVNALELDDSALYLCASSSEGTGYSPLHFGNGTRLTVT.

This chain uses TRBV19 with TRBJ2-5, with 7 bases lining up with TRBD2. The CDR3 consists of 13 residues. In germline, CDR1 is LNHDA, CDR2 SQIVND (reference sequence). The trim removed 10 bases at V and 1 base at J, leaving 6 bases unmatched. CDR3 DNA: TGTGCCACTCAGCGGGGCCCCCAAGAGACCCAGTACTTC. It yields the protein CATQRGPQETQYF.

This clone was observed a single time. A junction end diverges from the germline sequence, so it may reflect a read error. This sample also contains other DNA sequences that code for the same CDR3. The rearrangement links TRBV28 to TRBJ1-6, with a weak D call TRBD1 (6 bases). CDR1 is MDHEN, CDR2 SYDVKM, per germline. This CDR3 region has 18 residues. The CDR3 nucleotides are TGTGCCAGCAGTTCTCCCGGGACATCGGGACCCTATAATTCCCCCCTCCACTTT. It specifies CASSSPGTSGPYNSPLHF.

The genes are TRBV4-3 and TRBJ1-1; D might be TRBD1 (6 bases). CDR3 size: 13 residues. V was cut by 6 bases and J by 1 base, with 9 bases left in between. Germline-derived CDR1 and CDR2 are LGHNA and YSLEER. The CDR3 sequence is CASRQGWNTEAFF. The CDR3 region has the DNA TGCGCCAGCAGACAGGGATGGAACACTGAAGCTTTCTTT.

This chain links TRBV27 with TRBJ2-7; D possibly corresponds to TRBD1 (6 bases). This CDR3 is built from 15 residues. Germline CDR1 and CDR2: MNHEY and SMNVEV (reference sequence). V was cut by 3 bases and J by 5 bases, with 17 bases left in between. CDR3 nucleotide sequence: TGTGCCAGCAGTTTCAATCGGCAGGGGTTGCACGAGCAGTACTTC. Its protein product is CASSFNRQGLHEQYF.

The chain is built from TRBV15 and TRBJ2-5; D is undetermined. V shed 2 bases and J shed 5 bases, with 9 bases lying between them. The CDR3 is 13 amino acids. The germline gives CDR1 LNHNV, CDR2 YYDKDF (reference sequence). The CDR3 region is CATSRQVAETQYF. The CDR3 DNA is TGTGCCACCAGCAGACAGGTTGCGGAGACCCAGTACTTC.

This clone was detected only a few times. V is TRBV6-6 and J is TRBJ2-2; the D gene is possibly TRBD2 (6 bases). The CDR3 is 14 amino acids. Germline V gives CDR1 MNHNY, CDR2 SVGAGI (reference sequence). Trimming pared 8 bases from V and 1 base from J, leaving 11 bases between. CDR3 sequence reads: CASGDSGNTGELFF. The CDR3 nucleotides are TGTGCCAGCGGTGATAGCGGGAACACCGGGGAGCTGTTTTTT.

The chain has TRBV7-3 and TRBJ2-3; no clear D gene. Germline V gives CDR1 SGHTA, CDR2 FQGTGA. There are 15 residues in the CDR3. The ends were cut back, 4 bases at V and 0 bases at J, with 11 bases in the middle. This CDR3 reads CASSSNTASTDTQYF. CDR3 nucleotide sequence: TGTGCCAGCAGCTCCAACACCGCTAGCACAGATACGCAGTATTTT.

The chain carries TRBV20-1 and TRBJ2-1; D unresolved. The ends were cut back, 6 bases at V and 6 bases at J, with 9 bases in the middle. The germline gives CDR1 DFQATT, CDR2 SNEGSKA (reference sequence). This CDR3 comprises 11 residues. This CDR3 is CSARQPNEQFF. The CDR3 DNA follows: TGCAGTGCGCGCCAACCCAATGAGCAGTTCTTC.

V and J are TRBV5-1 and TRBJ2-3; D possibly corresponds to TRBD1 (5 bases). CDR1 and CDR2 (germline): SGHRS, YFSETQ. The CDR3 loop spans 15 amino acids. Between the trimmed V and J ends, which lost 7 bases and 3 bases, there was a span of 18 bases. The CDR3 loop is CASYLSGLTTDTQYF. Here the CDR3 DNA reads TGCGCCAGCTACTTATCAGGGTTGACGACAGATACGCAGTATTTT.

CDR3 in amino acids: CASSPGSGNTEAFF. The CDR3 DNA reads TGTGCCAGCTCACCGGGGAGTGGGAACACTGAAGCTTTCTTT. The rearrangement uses TRBV18 and TRBJ1-1; D gene ambiguous. The germline V and J ends were trimmed by 3 bases and 1 base, with 9 bases remaining between them. Germline V gene data show CDR1 as KGHSH and CDR2 as LQKENI. The CDR3 has 14 amino acids.